The 30 T cell receptor beta chains below all came from one sample that was sequenced in a study of T cell responses to AZD1222 COVID-19 vaccine. The protocol was immunoSEQ multiplex PCR, while the TCRdb copy is restricted to in-frame clones and leaves out a portion. The top ten hold 9.5% to 13% of the sample, which has about 100,000 clones, approximately 89% seen once. The sequenced sample was peripheral blood, obtained 28 days after the second AZD1222 dose. The receptors shown here come from an adult who received the AZD1222 COVID-19 vaccine.

The chain combines TRBV6-5 with TRBJ2-2, with D hard to call. V was pared by 7 bases and J by 7 bases, with 13 bases between. This CDR3 has 13 amino acids. Germline V lookup: CDR1 MNHEY, CDR2 SVGAGI. CDR3 amino acids: CASTRGRSGELFF. The CDR3 DNA reads TGTGCCAGCACCAGAGGCCGGAGCGGGGAGCTGTTTTTT.

V and J are TRBV27 and TRBJ1-6; TRBD1 matches 9 bases. The CDR3 has 15 residues. Germline V lookup: CDR1 MNHEY, CDR2 SMNVEV (reference sequence). The J segment lost 13 bases and the V segment lost 5 bases, leaving 12 bases of the junction unmatched. The CDR3 here is CASSVGQGKTMPLHF. The CDR3 bases are TGTGCCAGCAGTGTCGGACAGGGGAAAACAATGCCCCTCCACTTT.

The rearrangement uses TRBV3-1 (or the pseudogene TRBV3-2) and TRBJ2-1, with a tentative D call TRBD1 (5 bases). Per germline, CDR1 LGHDT and CDR2 YNNKEL (reference sequence). This CDR3 spans 14 amino acids. V lost 4 bases, J lost 6 bases, and 13 bases lay in between. CDR3 coding DNA: TGTGCCAGCAGCCCTCGCCAGGGTCCCAATGAGCAGTTCTTC. This translates into CASSPRQGPNEQFF.

The chain joins TRBV7-8 to TRBJ2-1; 8 bases map to TRBD2. The V and J ends lost 5 bases and 5 bases, in that order; junction bases with no gene match: 8. Germline V gene sequence: CDR1 SGHVS, CDR2 FQNEAQ. This CDR3 has 15 amino acids. This chain's CDR3 is CASSLLRAGDNEQFF. CDR3 in DNA: TGTGCCAGCAGCCTGTTGAGAGCGGGAGACAATGAGCAGTTCTTC. Drawing the rest from reference TRBV7-8 and TRBJ2-1, the complete variable domain is GAGVSQSPRYKVAKRGQDVALRCDPISGHVSLFWYQQALGQGPEFLTYFQNEAQLDKSGLPSDRFFAERPEGSVSTLKIQRTQQEDSAVYLCASSLLRAGDNEQFFGPGTRLTVL.

The gene calls are TRBV5-1 and TRBJ1-6; 9 nucleotides line up with TRBD1. V shed 0 bases and J 7 bases; nucleotides not matched to a gene: 5. Germline CDR1 is SGHRS and CDR2 is YFSETQ. CDR3 size: 16 residues. CDR3 region: CASSLDGQGNNSPLHF. The CDR3 DNA sequence: TGCGCCAGCAGCTTGGATGGACAGGGGAACAATTCACCCCTCCACTTT.

This chain joins TRBV6-5 and TRBJ1-1; no definite D call. V dropped 9 bases and J dropped 1 base, with 12 bases sitting between them. CDR1 is MNHEY and CDR2 is SVGAGI in the germline V gene. This CDR3 has 13 residues. This chain's CDR3 is CASLRGPNTEAFF. The CDR3 nucleotides are TGTGCCAGTCTGAGAGGGCCGAACACTGAAGCTTTCTTT.

The V gene is TRBV6-5, the J gene TRBJ2-3; D not certain. Germline V gives CDR1 MNHEY, CDR2 SVGAGI. V gave up 8 bases and J gave up 4 bases, with 10 bases separating them. The length of the CDR3 is 12 residues. The CDR3 is CASQSTADTQYF. CDR3 DNA: TGTGCCAGCCAATCCACTGCAGATACGCAGTATTTT.

Here the CDR3 reads CASSLNRDRVYNEQFF. In nucleotides, the CDR3 is TGTGCCAGCAGCCTCAACCGGGACAGGGTCTACAATGAGCAGTTCTTC. This chain connects TRBV7-9 to TRBJ2-1, with 9 positions matching TRBD1. The CDR3 covers 16 residues. Per germline, CDR1 SEHNR and CDR2 FQNEAQ (reference sequence). Losses at the gene ends were 5 bases for V and 3 bases for J; bases not matched to a gene: 8.

The J gene is TRBJ2-3, the V gene TRBV19; TRBD2 matches 7 bases. The trim removed 3 bases at V and 5 bases at J, leaving 8 bases unmatched. Germline CDR1 is LNHDA and CDR2 is SQIVND (reference sequence). This CDR3 has 15 amino acids. This CDR3 reads CASSIGTTSGDTQYF. CDR3 bases: TGTGCCAGTAGTATCGGGACTACCTCAGGAGATACGCAGTATTTT.

This clone is a singleton in its sample. The genes are TRBV6-5 and TRBJ2-2; D ambiguous. The CDR3 is 14 amino acids. Trimming removed 6 bases at V and 1 base at J, with 9 bases between. Germline loops: CDR1 MNHEY, CDR2 SVGAGI. The chain's CDR3 is CASRWAGNTGELFF. As DNA, the CDR3 is TGTGCCAGCAGGTGGGCAGGGAACACCGGGGAGCTGTTTTTT.

This rearrangement joins TRBV9 to TRBJ1-2; 7 positions match TRBD1. V lost 3 bases to trimming and J lost 5 bases; unmatched junction nucleotides: 4. Germline lookup yields CDR1 SGDLS and CDR2 YYNGEE. The CDR3 is 13 residues long. The CDR3 sequence: CASSAQGGYGYTF. CDR3 DNA sequence: TGTGCCAGCAGCGCCCAGGGGGGGTATGGCTACACCTTC.

This sequence joins TRBV7-3 and TRBJ2-7; no reliable D call. The germline CDR1 and CDR2 sequences are SGHTA and FQGTGA. V was clipped by 1 base and J by 6 bases, with 13 bases between them. This CDR3 spans 14 amino acids. The CDR3 is CASSLNSLSGEQYF. The CDR3, as DNA: TGTGCCAGCAGCTTAAACAGTCTCAGTGGCGAGCAGTACTTC.

This chain uses TRBV9 with TRBJ2-1; a possible D gene is TRBD2 (5 bases). The CDR3 totals 15 residues. The germline V gene has CDR1 SGDLS and CDR2 YYNGEE. Trimming pared 0 bases from V and 3 bases from J, leaving 10 bases between. The CDR3 here is CASSVVVGGYNEQFF. For the CDR3, the DNA is TGTGCCAGCAGCGTAGTGGTTGGAGGCTACAATGAGCAGTTCTTC. Combining the CDR3 with reference TRBV9 and TRBJ2-1 gives the whole variable domain DSGVTQTPKHLITATGQRVTLRCSPRSGDLSVYWYQQSLDQGLQFLIQYYNGEERAKGNILERFSAQQFPDLHSELNLSSLELGDSALYFCASSVVVGGYNEQFFGPGTRLTVL.

V gene TRBV4-2 combines with J gene TRBJ1-3; perhaps TRBD1 as D (6 bases). V was pared by 2 bases and J by 0 bases, with 11 bases between. Looked up from germline, CDR1 is LGHNA and CDR2 is YNFKEQ. The CDR3 is 16 residues long. The CDR3 bases are TGTGCCAGCAGCCAACCGACAGGACTCTCTGGAAACACCATATATTTT. The encoded protein is CASSQPTGLSGNTIYF.

This clone was recorded only once. The chain combines TRBV18 with TRBJ1-1; 12 positions agree with TRBD1. There are 15 residues in the CDR3. The ends lost 4 bases at V and 3 bases at J; junction bases unmatched: 3. The germline V gene has CDR1 KGHSH and CDR2 LQKENI. CDR3 residues: CASSLGTGGYTEAFF. As DNA, the CDR3 is TGTGCCAGCTCACTAGGGACAGGGGGCTACACTGAAGCTTTCTTT.

The chain links TRBV7-5 to TRBJ1-5; the table assigns TRBD1, which was not confirmed against the DNA. TRBV7-5 is described as a pseudogene. The CDR3 runs 17 residues. CDR3 sequence (DNA): TGTGCCAGAAGCTTAGTATGGGACAGGGGAGGAGATCAGCCCCAGCATTTT. Its protein is CARSLVWDRGGDQPQHF.

This sequence joins TRBV19 and TRBJ1-3; D call uncertain. The ends were cut back, 5 bases at V and 1 base at J, with 9 bases in the middle. Germline CDR1 LNHDA, CDR2 SQIVND (reference sequence). The CDR3 totals 14 residues. The CDR3 is CASSLTDSGNTIYF. DNA for the CDR3: TGTGCCAGTAGTCTAACAGATTCTGGAAACACCATATATTTT.

The chain recombines TRBV4-1 with TRBJ2-1; D is perhaps TRBD1 or TRBD2 (5 bases each). V lost 4 bases, J lost 10 bases, and 14 bases lay in between. The germline CDR1 and CDR2 sequences are MGHRA and YSYEKL. The length of the CDR3 is 13 residues. The CDR3 sequence is CASSLDLGEEQFF. The CDR3 region has the DNA TGCGCCAGCAGCCTAGATCTAGGGGAGGAGCAGTTCTTC.

This clone was seen more than once but under ten times. The chain joins TRBV20-1 to TRBJ2-3; D is unresolved. The CDR3 sequence is 10 residues long. Trimming took 6 bases from V and 5 from J, leaving 6 bases between them. Looked up from germline, CDR1 is DFQATT and CDR2 is SNEGSKA (reference sequence). CDR3 sequence (DNA): TGCAGTGCCTCCCGAGATACGCAGTATTTT. It codes for CSASRDTQYF.

The chain has TRBV19 and TRBJ1-2, with TRBD1 matching over 8 bases. Per the germline V gene, CDR1 is LNHDA and CDR2 is SQIVND (reference sequence). After removal of 8 bases from V and 4 bases from J, the junction contained 3 bases not matched to a gene. CDR3 size: 12 residues. The chain's CDR3 is CASDDRGYGYTF. CDR3 nucleotides: TGTGCCAGTGACGACAGGGGCTATGGCTACACCTTC.

The chain employs TRBV9 and TRBJ2-1, with 9 nucleotides matching TRBD2. This CDR3 has 17 residues. Trimming at V came to 0 bases and at J to 0 bases, leaving 4 bases not matched to a gene. Germline CDR1 and CDR2: SGDLS and YYNGEE. CDR3: CASSVDAGGSSYNEQFF. CDR3 nucleotide sequence: TGTGCCAGCAGCGTAGATGCGGGGGGGAGCTCCTACAATGAGCAGTTCTTC.

The rearrangement links TRBV5-1 to TRBJ1-4, with a possible D match to TRBD1 (6 bases). Trimming took 4 bases from V and 14 from J, leaving 24 bases between them. This CDR3 spans 15 amino acids. Germline V gene sequence: CDR1 SGHRS, CDR2 YFSETQ. In nucleotides, the CDR3 is TGCGCCAGCAGCCCAGGGACACTCGATCAGAACGGGCTGTTTTTT. Residues: CASSPGTLDQNGLFF.

The chain couples TRBV28 to TRBJ1-3; D is uncertain. Germline lookup yields CDR1 MDHEN and CDR2 SYDVKM. Trimming removed 5 bases at V and 0 bases at J, with 11 bases between. The CDR3 spans 15 residues. The CDR3 loop is CASSPPTSSGNTIYF. CDR3 in DNA: TGTGCCAGCAGTCCTCCTACGAGCTCTGGAAACACCATATATTTT.

The V and J genes are TRBV12-5 and TRBJ2-1; D gene uncertain. CDR3 length: 12 residues. Germline V gene sequence: CDR1 LGHNT, CDR2 FRNRAP. With 1 base removed from V and 7 bases from J, the gap between germline ends came to 5 bases. CDR3 amino acids: CASGLGSNEQFF. CDR3 DNA sequence: TGTGCTAGTGGTTTGGGTTCGAATGAGCAGTTCTTC.

V is TRBV7-8 and J is TRBJ1-1; weak D call: TRBD1 (5 bases). V was trimmed by 4 bases and J by 4 bases, leaving 13 bases between them. CDR1 is SGHVS and CDR2 is FQNEAQ in the germline V gene. The length of the CDR3 is 14 residues. The CDR3 sequence: CASSSRVTVTEAFF. The CDR3 coding sequence is TGTGCCAGCAGCTCCAGGGTCACGGTCACTGAAGCTTTCTTT.

The rearrangement uses TRBV7-6 and TRBJ2-7; D is perhaps TRBD1 (5 bases). The V gene's germline CDR1 is SGHVS and CDR2 FNYEAQ. V gave up 4 bases and J gave up 1 base, with 14 bases separating them. CDR3 size: 15 residues. The CDR3 region has the DNA TGTGCCAGCAGCTCCCGCGGACGGACATCCTACGAGCAGTACTTC. It yields the protein CASSSRGRTSYEQYF.

This clone was counted between two and nine times. The V call is TRBV11-1, the J call TRBJ2-1; D possibly uses TRBD1 or TRBD2 (6 bases each). The V end was cut by 5 bases, the J end by 2 bases, with 16 bases between. Germline CDR1 SGHAT, CDR2 FQDESV (reference sequence). There are 16 residues in the CDR3. CDR3: CASSQPGGQTYNEQFF. DNA for the CDR3: TGTGCCAGCAGCCAACCCGGGGGCCAAACCTACAATGAGCAGTTCTTC.

The table lists this clone with a few counts. V and J are TRBV2 and TRBJ2-3; TRBD1 aligns across 8 bases. J was trimmed by 5 bases and V by 3 bases; bases with no gene match: 10. In germline, CDR1 is SNHLY, CDR2 FYNNEI. The CDR3 runs 16 residues. CDR3 in amino acids: CASSEVRTGGLDTQYF. The CDR3 DNA reads TGTGCCAGCAGTGAGGTTAGAACAGGGGGATTAGATACGCAGTATTTT.

This clone was seen a single time. The gene calls are TRBV11-1 and TRBJ2-1, with D possibly TRBD2 on 7 matching bases. V was pared by 1 base and J by 4 bases, with 14 bases between. Germline assignment: CDR1 SGHAT and CDR2 FQDESV (reference sequence). This CDR3 comprises 16 residues. Here the CDR3 reads CASSLEAGARYNEQFF. For the CDR3, the DNA is TGTGCCAGCAGCTTAGAGGCGGGGGCGAGGTACAATGAGCAGTTCTTC.

This sequence joins TRBV7-8 and TRBJ2-3; perhaps TRBD2 as D (5 bases). The germline V gene has CDR1 SGHVS and CDR2 FQNEAQ. CDR3 length: 15 residues. The germline V and J ends were trimmed by 3 bases and 2 bases, with 12 bases remaining between them. The CDR3 DNA is TGTGCCAGCAGCTTGCAACTAGTTTTCACAGATACGCAGTATTTT. This codes for CASSLQLVFTDTQYF.